This entry features one T cell receptor (beta chain) sequence. Its recognized antigen is unknown. One base away there is no much larger clone; base qualities are not given. These data belong to a study of blood T cell repertoires in COVID-19 (dated by TCRdb to the early 2020s). Study-wide context: The collaborator samples originated in the United States, Italy and Spain and spanned the acute and convalescent phases of COVID-19. Deeply sampled blood TCRbeta repertoires from subjects exposed to, actively infected with, or recovered from COVID-19 were included in the dataset. Samples came from the ongoing ImmuneRACE study (first 160 participants) plus 1,254 subjects from 6 global collaborators. A freely available public database, intended as a resource for researchers studying the immune response to SARS-CoV-2, is where the repertoires were released. The material from the prospective study consisted of cDNA or gDNA derived from T cells, B-cell-depleted T cells, or PBMCs. Where HLA class I and class II types were available, the types were taken from metadata supplied by the sample provider, not from assay-based typing. A de-identified subject ID, COVID-19 status, age in years and sex were almost always included in the sample metadata.

V is cut by 3 bases and J by 5 bases, and the space between the germline ends is 5 bases. Based on the germline V gene, the CDR1 and CDR2 sequences are SGHAT and FQNNGV. CDR3 length: 12 amino acids, cysteine to phenylalanine. CDR3 DNA only is kept here, 36 bases in frame from base 1. TCRbeta CDR3 regions were amplified from genomic DNA by means of the immunoSEQ Assay, a bias-controlled multiplex PCR. Turning to the authors' computational methods: The number of nucleated cells in each sample was estimated by amplification of reference gene primers within the assay. Sequence reads were collapsed and filtered to measure the absolute abundance of every unique TCRbeta CDR3 rearrangement. For each sample, productive Simpson clonality was calculated as the square root of Simpson's diversity index over productive rearrangements. Sourced from immuneACCESS, this table was stored by TCRdb with only in-frame sequences that have V and J called. A share of the clones is absent; for the studies checked, an unresolved V gene accounts for under half, and the remainder has no known explanation. Clone size and V and J calls were adopted from that table, with D and trimming inferred from the DNA. Counted in this sample were about 440,000 clones; more than 70% of them appeared once. Together, the top ten hold around 12% of the sample.

At one collaborating source in Seattle, patients were enrolled during active infection and were followed longitudinally through the course of disease. The collaborating institutions used their own protocols to collect whole blood in K2EDTA tubes. For TCRbeta analysis, collaborator samples were shipped as frozen whole blood, as isolated PBMCs, or as DNA extracted from either sample type. Study-wide conclusions, independent of this receptor: The quantity of clinical and demographic metadata differed by source and by participant and was supplied without curation.

The sequence was collected from a woman aged 45-65 years with COVID-19, enrolled during active disease. The chain was built from TRBV11-2 and TRBJ1-3, with an unclear D gene assignment. Sample: peripheral blood. CDR3 protein: CASSLQRNTIYF. The sequenced DNA: TGTGCCAGCAGCTTGCAGAGAAACACCATATATTTT.